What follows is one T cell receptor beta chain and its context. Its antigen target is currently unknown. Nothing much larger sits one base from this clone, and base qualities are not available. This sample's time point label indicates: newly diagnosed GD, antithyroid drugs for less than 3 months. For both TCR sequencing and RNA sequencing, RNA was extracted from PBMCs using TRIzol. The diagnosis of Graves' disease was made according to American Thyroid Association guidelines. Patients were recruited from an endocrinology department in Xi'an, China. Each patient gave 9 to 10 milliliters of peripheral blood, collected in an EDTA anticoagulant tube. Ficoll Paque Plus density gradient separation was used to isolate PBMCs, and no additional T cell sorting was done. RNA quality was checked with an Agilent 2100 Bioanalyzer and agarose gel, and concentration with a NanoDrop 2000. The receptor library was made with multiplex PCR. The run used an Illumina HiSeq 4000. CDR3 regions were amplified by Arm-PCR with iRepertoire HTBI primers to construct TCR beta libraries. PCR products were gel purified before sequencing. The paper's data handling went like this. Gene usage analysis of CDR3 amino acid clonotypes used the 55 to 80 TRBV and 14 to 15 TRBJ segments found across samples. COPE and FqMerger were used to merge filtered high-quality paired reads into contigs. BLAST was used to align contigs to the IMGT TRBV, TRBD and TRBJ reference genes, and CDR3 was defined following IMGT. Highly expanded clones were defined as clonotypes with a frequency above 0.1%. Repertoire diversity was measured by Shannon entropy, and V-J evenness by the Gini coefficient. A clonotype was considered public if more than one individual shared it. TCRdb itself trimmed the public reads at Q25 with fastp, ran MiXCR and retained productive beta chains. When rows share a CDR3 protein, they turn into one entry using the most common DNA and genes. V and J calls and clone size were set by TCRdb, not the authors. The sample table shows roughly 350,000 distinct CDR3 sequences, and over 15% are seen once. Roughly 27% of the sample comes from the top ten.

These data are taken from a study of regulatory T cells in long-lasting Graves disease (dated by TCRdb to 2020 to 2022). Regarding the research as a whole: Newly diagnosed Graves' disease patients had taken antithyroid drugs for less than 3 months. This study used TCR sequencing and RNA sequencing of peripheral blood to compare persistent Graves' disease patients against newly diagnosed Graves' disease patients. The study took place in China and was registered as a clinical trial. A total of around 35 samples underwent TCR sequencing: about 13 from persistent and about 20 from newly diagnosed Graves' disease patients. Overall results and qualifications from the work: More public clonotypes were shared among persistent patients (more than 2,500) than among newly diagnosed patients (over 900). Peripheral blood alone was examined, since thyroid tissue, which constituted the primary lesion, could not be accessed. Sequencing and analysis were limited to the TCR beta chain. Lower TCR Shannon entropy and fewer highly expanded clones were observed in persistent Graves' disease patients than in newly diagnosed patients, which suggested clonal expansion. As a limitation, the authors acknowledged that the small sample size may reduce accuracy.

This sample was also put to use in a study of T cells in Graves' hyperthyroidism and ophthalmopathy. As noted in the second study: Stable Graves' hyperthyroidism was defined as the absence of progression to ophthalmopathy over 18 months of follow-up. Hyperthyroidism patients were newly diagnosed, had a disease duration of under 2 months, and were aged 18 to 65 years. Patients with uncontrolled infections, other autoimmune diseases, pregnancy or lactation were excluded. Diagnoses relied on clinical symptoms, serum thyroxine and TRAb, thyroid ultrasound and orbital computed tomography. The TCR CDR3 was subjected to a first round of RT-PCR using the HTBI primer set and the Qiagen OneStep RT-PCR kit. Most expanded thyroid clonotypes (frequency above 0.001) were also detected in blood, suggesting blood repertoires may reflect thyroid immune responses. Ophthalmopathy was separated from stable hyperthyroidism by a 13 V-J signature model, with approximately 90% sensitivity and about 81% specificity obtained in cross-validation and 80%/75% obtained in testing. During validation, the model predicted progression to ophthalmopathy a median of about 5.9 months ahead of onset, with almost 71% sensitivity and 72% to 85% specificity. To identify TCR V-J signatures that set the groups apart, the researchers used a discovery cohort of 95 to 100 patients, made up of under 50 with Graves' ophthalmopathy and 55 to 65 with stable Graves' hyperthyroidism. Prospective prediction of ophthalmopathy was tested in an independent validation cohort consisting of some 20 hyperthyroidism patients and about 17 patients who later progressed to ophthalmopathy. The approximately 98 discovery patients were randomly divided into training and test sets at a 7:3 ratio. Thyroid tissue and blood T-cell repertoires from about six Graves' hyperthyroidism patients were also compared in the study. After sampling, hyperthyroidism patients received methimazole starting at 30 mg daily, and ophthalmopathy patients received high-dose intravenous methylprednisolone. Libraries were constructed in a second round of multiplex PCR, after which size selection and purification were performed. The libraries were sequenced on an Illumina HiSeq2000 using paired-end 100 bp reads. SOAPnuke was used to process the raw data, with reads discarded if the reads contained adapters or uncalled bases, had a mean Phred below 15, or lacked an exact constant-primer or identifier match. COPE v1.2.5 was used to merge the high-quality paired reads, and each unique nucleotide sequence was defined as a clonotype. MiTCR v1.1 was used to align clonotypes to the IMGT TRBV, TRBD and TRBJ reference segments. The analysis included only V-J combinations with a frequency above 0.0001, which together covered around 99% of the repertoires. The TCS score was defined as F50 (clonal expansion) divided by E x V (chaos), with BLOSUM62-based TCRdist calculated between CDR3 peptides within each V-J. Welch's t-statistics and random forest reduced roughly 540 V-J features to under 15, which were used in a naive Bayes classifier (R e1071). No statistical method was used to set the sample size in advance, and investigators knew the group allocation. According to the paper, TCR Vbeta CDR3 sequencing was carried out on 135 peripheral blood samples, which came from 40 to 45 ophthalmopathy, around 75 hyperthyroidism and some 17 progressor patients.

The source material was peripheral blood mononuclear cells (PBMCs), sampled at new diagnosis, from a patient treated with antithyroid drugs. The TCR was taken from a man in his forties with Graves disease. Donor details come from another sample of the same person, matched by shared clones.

The base sequence is TGCGCCAGCAGCTTGCAGGGGGCGACTCTTAATTCACCCCTCCACTTT. It translates to CASSLQGATLNSPLHF. The rearrangement joined TRBV5-1 to TRBJ1-6; 8 central bases correspond to TRBD1. From a lookup of the germline V gene, CDR1 and CDR2 are SGHRS and YFSETQ. The CDR3 contains 16 residues, cysteine and phenylalanine counted. Of the read, only the CDR3 DNA is kept; its 48 bases are in frame from base 1. After removal of 1 base from V and 6 bases from J, the junction retains 6 bases not matched to a gene. Beyond the CDR3, the reference TRBV5-1 and TRBJ1-6 genes provide the residues; the full variable domain reads: KAGVTQTPRYLIKTRGQQVTLSCSPISGHRSVSWYQQTPGQGLQFLFEYFSETQRNKGNFPGRFSGRQFSNSRSEMNVSTLELGDSALYLCASSLQGATLNSPLHFGNGTRLTVT.